The next 21 T cell receptor beta chains were all read from a single sample in a study of T cells in tuberculosis. TCRdb's copy holds only in-frame clones and misses some; the assay was immunoSEQ multiplex PCR. This table has roughly 34,000 clones, around 97% appearing once. Material for sequencing was PBMCs. The receptors originated from a donor aged 10 to 29 with latent tuberculosis or without tuberculosis infection.

In DNA form, the CDR3 reads TGTGCCATGACGACAGGGAGCAATCAGCCCCAGCATTTT. As protein: CAMTTGSNQPQHF. J is TRBJ1-5 and V is TRBV5-3, with 7 bases matching TRBD1. TRBV5-3 is treated as an ORF (open reading frame) with a function not yet certain. The CDR3 has 13 amino acids. V lost 9 bases and J lost 1; bases outside the gene matches: 4.

This chain links TRBV10-3 with TRBJ1-5, with a tentative D call TRBD1 (5 bases). CDR3 size: 15 residues. CDR1 and CDR2 (germline): ENHRY, SYGVKD. The V end was cut by 2 bases, the J end by 1 base, with 9 bases between. CDR3 DNA sequence: TGTGCCATCAGTGAGGGGGCAGTAAGCAATCAGCCCCAGCATTTT. It specifies CAISEGAVSNQPQHF.

The chain couples TRBV5-1 to TRBJ2-1, with TRBD1 matching 8 bases. CDR1 is SGHRS and CDR2 is YFSETQ in the germline V gene. The length of the CDR3 is 13 residues. V was clipped by 3 bases and J by 6 bases; unmatched bases: 2. The chain's CDR3 is CASSYGQGNEQFF. Here the CDR3 DNA reads TGCGCCAGCAGCTACGGACAGGGCAATGAGCAGTTCTTC.

The chain couples TRBV4-1 to TRBJ1-4; perhaps TRBD1 as D (5 bases). CDR1 MGHRA and CDR2 YSYEKL come from the germline V gene. Trimming took off 0 bases at V and 5 bases at J, with 19 bases between the two ends. This CDR3 comprises 18 residues. The chain's CDR3 is CASSQDPGIGGRNEKLFF. The DNA of the CDR3 is TGCGCCAGCAGCCAAGATCCTGGAATCGGGGGACGGAATGAAAAACTGTTTTTT.

This chain connects TRBV6-5 to TRBJ1-2; tentative D call: TRBD1 (6 bases). The V gene's germline CDR1 is MNHEY and CDR2 SVGAGI. The ends were cut back, 7 bases at V and 5 bases at J, with 14 bases in the middle. The CDR3 sequence is 13 residues long. The CDR3 spells CASKGGGGYGYTF. The CDR3 nucleotides read TGTGCCAGCAAAGGGGGGGGCGGTTATGGCTACACCTTC.

The V call is TRBV10-2, the J call TRBJ1-2, with D perhaps matching TRBD1 (6 bases). Looked up from germline, CDR1 is WSHSY and CDR2 is SAAADI. The V and J ends lost 5 bases and 6 bases respectively, with 19 bases between them. CDR3 length: 15 residues. This CDR3 reads CASSPRKDRLDGYTF. The CDR3 nucleotides are TGCGCCAGCAGTCCTCGAAAAGACAGGTTGGATGGCTACACCTTC.

CDR3 amino acids: CASSLSQAGRQPQHF. CDR3 DNA sequence: TGCGCCAGCAGCTTATCGCAGGCAGGCCGGCAGCCCCAGCATTTT. The V gene is TRBV5-1, the J gene TRBJ1-5; D unclear. The CDR3 runs 15 residues. V lost 2 bases, J lost 7 bases, and 16 bases lay in between. The V gene's germline CDR1 is SGHRS and CDR2 YFSETQ.

V is TRBV7-6 and J is TRBJ1-2; TRBD1 aligns across 7 bases. This CDR3 comprises 13 residues. Germline lookup yields CDR1 SGHVS and CDR2 FNYEAQ. The ends lost 4 bases at V and 8 bases at J; junction bases unmatched: 7. The CDR3, as DNA: TGTGCCAGCAGCTCTAGACAGGGTAACGGCTACACCTTC. Amino acid sequence: CASSSRQGNGYTF.

The chain combines TRBV5-1 with TRBJ1-2; 9 bases map to TRBD1. V lost 4 bases to trimming and J lost 6 bases; unmatched junction nucleotides: 7. Germline CDR1 is SGHRS and CDR2 is YFSETQ. The CDR3 sequence is 14 residues long. CDR3 nucleotides: TGCGCCAGCAGCGCGGGACAGGGCCTCAATGGCTACACCTTC. Amino acids: CASSAGQGLNGYTF.

This rearrangement joins TRBV14 to TRBJ2-1; 8 positions match TRBD1. This CDR3 is 16 amino acids long. V was pared by 1 base and J by 7 bases, with 9 bases of the junction left unmatched. Germline lookup yields CDR1 SGHDN and CDR2 FVKESK. The CDR3 sequence: CASSQAGRGRKNEQFF. As DNA, the CDR3 is TGTGCCAGCAGCCAAGCTGGCAGGGGGCGGAAGAATGAGCAGTTCTTC.

The chain recombines TRBV6-5 with TRBJ2-1, with D tentatively TRBD2 (7 bases). Trimming cost V 6 bases and J 4 bases, with 16 bases left between them. CDR3 size: 15 residues. Germline lookup yields CDR1 MNHEY and CDR2 SVGAGI. Here the CDR3 reads CASRGRGYSYNEQFF. The DNA for the CDR3 is TGTGCCAGCAGGGGGAGGGGGTATTCATACAATGAGCAGTTCTTC.

This sequence joins TRBV7-8 and TRBJ2-1; TRBD2 aligns across 10 bases. The CDR3 runs to 16 residues. The germline gives CDR1 SGHVS, CDR2 FQNEAQ. V shed 5 bases and J 3 bases; nucleotides not matched to a gene: 7. CDR3 protein: CASSQAGGLDYNEQFF. CDR3 DNA: TGTGCCAGCAGCCAAGCGGGAGGGCTTGACTACAATGAGCAGTTCTTC.

V gene TRBV6-6 combines with J gene TRBJ2-5, with 11 positions matching TRBD2. This CDR3 contains 16 residues. Germline lookup yields CDR1 MNHNY and CDR2 SVGAGI (reference sequence). With 1 base clipped from V and 6 bases from J, the junction kept 7 bases outside the gene matches. The CDR3 region has the DNA TGTGCCAGCAGTTACTTTAGCGGGGGGGCCCGACAGACCCAGTACTTC. Translated: CASSYFSGGARQTQYF.

V usage is TRBV6-6 and J usage is TRBJ2-4; the D is unclear. Trimming left V 6 bases short and J 0 bases short, with 6 bases between. This CDR3 is built from 13 residues. The V gene's germline CDR1 is MNHNY and CDR2 SVGAGI (reference sequence). The CDR3 here is CASRRLAKNIQYF. The CDR3 nucleotides are TGTGCCAGCAGAAGACTAGCCAAAAACATTCAGTACTTC.

The chain couples TRBV28 to TRBJ2-7; TRBD2 aligns across 9 bases. The junction had 7 bases not matched to a gene; V was cut back by 5 bases and J by 2 bases. CDR1 and CDR2 from the germline V gene are MDHEN and SYDVKM. This CDR3 region has 15 residues. CDR3: CASSPSSGGTYEQYF. CDR3 bases: TGTGCCAGCAGTCCCTCGAGCGGGGGGACCTACGAGCAGTACTTC.

The chain combines TRBV27 with TRBJ2-2; the D is unclear. Germline V gives CDR1 MNHEY, CDR2 SMNVEV (reference sequence). CDR3 size: 14 residues. Deletions cut 2 bases from V and 7 bases from J, with 11 bases between. This CDR3 reads CASSLGVAIGELFF. CDR3 bases: TGTGCCAGCAGTTTAGGAGTGGCGATCGGGGAGCTGTTTTTT.

The chain joins TRBV7-9 to TRBJ2-7; 7 bases line up with TRBD1. This CDR3 is built from 13 residues. The junction had 1 base not matched to a gene; V was cut back by 3 bases and J by 2 bases. Germline CDR1 is SEHNR and CDR2 is FQNEAQ (reference sequence). The CDR3 region has the DNA TGTGCCAGCAGCTTCGGGACAGCCTACGAGCAGTACTTC. It yields the protein CASSFGTAYEQYF.

The chain is built from TRBV5-1 and TRBJ2-1; perhaps TRBD2 as D (6 bases). The CDR3 is 18 residues long. The V end lost 0 bases, the J end lost 4 bases, and 20 bases lay between the germline ends. Germline-derived CDR1 and CDR2 are SGHRS and YFSETQ. CDR3 DNA: TGCGCCAGCAGCTTGGTGGAAACGACTAGGCCTTTATACAATGAGCAGTTCTTC. As protein: CASSLVETTRPLYNEQFF.

This chain connects TRBV6-1 to TRBJ1-2; 8 bases map to TRBD1. V lost 3 bases and J lost 3; bases outside the gene matches: 3. The CDR3 has 14 amino acids. Per germline, CDR1 MNHNS and CDR2 SASEGT. This chain's CDR3 is CASSDAGQDYGYTF. In DNA form, the CDR3 reads TGTGCCAGCAGTGATGCGGGACAGGACTATGGCTACACCTTC.

The V and J genes are TRBV27 and TRBJ2-3; 7 nucleotides align to TRBD2. The CDR3 is made up of 17 amino acids. The germline gives CDR1 MNHEY, CDR2 SMNVEV (reference sequence). V gave up 4 bases and J gave up 3 bases; unmatched junction bases: 13. The CDR3 DNA reads TGTGCCAGCAGTTGGACGATAGCGGGCGGGGGAACAGATACGCAGTATTTT. Translation gives CASSWTIAGGGTDTQYF.

The chain recombines TRBV29-1 with TRBJ2-3; no reliable D call. The germline CDR1 and CDR2 sequences are SQVTM and ANQGSEA. V was clipped by 3 bases and J by 2 bases, with 9 bases between them. There are 13 residues in the CDR3. CDR3 protein: CSVELGNTDTQYF. CDR3 coding DNA: TGCAGCGTTGAGTTGGGCAACACAGATACGCAGTATTTT.